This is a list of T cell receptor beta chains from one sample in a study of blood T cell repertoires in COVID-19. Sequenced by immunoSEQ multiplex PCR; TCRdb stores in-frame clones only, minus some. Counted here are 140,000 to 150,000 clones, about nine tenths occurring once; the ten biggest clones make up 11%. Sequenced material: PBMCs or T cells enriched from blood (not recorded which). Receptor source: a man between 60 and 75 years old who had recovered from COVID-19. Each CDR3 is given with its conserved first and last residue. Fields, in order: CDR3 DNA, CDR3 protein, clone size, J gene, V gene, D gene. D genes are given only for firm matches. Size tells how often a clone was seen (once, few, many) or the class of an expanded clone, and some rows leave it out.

TGCGCCAGCAGCTCCGACAGGGGAATGGAGACCCAGTACTTC | CASSSDRGMETQYF | - | TRBJ2-5 | TRBV5-1 | TRBD1
TGCAGTGCCCAAACCGGAGATACGCAGTATTTT | CSAQTGDTQYF | - | TRBJ2-3 | TRBV20-1 | -
TGCGCCAGCAGCGCTGGTGGGCCTAGGGGTCCACCCCTCCACTTT | CASSAGGPRGPPLHF | - | TRBJ1-6 | TRBV4-1 | -
TGTGCCAGCAGCGCACAGGGCGGGGGAAACACCATATATTTT | CASSAQGGGNTIYF | - | TRBJ1-3 | TRBV3-1/TRBV3-2 | -
TGTGCCAGCAGCTTAGTCCCCGATAGCTCCTACGAGCAGTACTTC | CASSLVPDSSYEQYF | - | TRBJ2-7 | TRBV11-2 | -
TGTGCCAGCAGCAAAGGTCGGTGCCAGGGGGCAGATACCAAAAACATTCAGTACTTC | CASSKGRCQGADTKNIQYF | - | TRBJ2-4 | TRBV21-1 | -
TGTGCCACCAGCAGAAGCTACACACAAGGGGACAATGAGCAGTTCTTC | CATSRSYTQGDNEQFF | - | TRBJ2-1 | TRBV15 | -
TGTGCCAGCAACTACGGGAGGGGTGAGCAGTTCTTC | CASNYGRGEQFF | - | TRBJ2-1 | TRBV12-3/TRBV12-4 | TRBD2
TGTGCCAGCAGCCCCCGCGGAGACACTGAAGCTTTCTTT | CASSPRGDTEAFF | - | TRBJ1-1 | TRBV9 | -
TGTGCCAGCAGCTTAAGAGGCTGGGGGGGGACTAATGAAAAACTGTTTTTT | CASSLRGWGGTNEKLFF | - | TRBJ1-4 | TRBV7-2 | -
TGTGCCAGCAGCGTACAGGTCTACGAGCAGTACTTC | CASSVQVYEQYF | - | TRBJ2-7 | TRBV7-8 | -
TGTGCCAGCAGCGTAGTCGGGGGGCGCGAGCAGTACTTC | CASSVVGGREQYF | once | TRBJ2-7 | TRBV9 | -
TGCGCCAGCAGCTTAAGACAGGGGGGAGATGGCTACACCTTC | CASSLRQGGDGYTF | - | TRBJ1-2 | TRBV5-1 | TRBD1
TGTGCCAGCAGCTACACTGAAGCTTTCTTT | CASSYTEAFF | - | TRBJ1-1 | TRBV28 | -
TGTGCCAGCAGCTACGGACAGGGTCTAAGTGGCTACACCTTC | CASSYGQGLSGYTF | - | TRBJ1-2 | TRBV28 | TRBD1
TGTGCCAGCAGCTCATCTGGGGGGAAGACTGAAGCTTTCTTT | CASSSSGGKTEAFF | - | TRBJ1-1 | TRBV7-3 | -
TGTGCCAGCAGTTCGGCAGGGGGTTCAGAGACCCAGTACTTC | CASSSAGGSETQYF | - | TRBJ2-5 | TRBV28 | TRBD1
TGCGCCAGCAGCACTGTCGGGTGGAATGAAAAACTGTTTTTT | CASSTVGWNEKLFF | - | TRBJ1-4 | TRBV5-1 | -
TGTGCCATCAGGACCGGGACAGGAATCTACGAGCAGTACTTC | CAIRTGTGIYEQYF | - | TRBJ2-7 | TRBV10-3 | TRBD1
TGTGCCAGTAGGATCCTTACAGGGAACACTGAAGCTTTCTTT | CASRILTGNTEAFF | once | TRBJ1-1 | TRBV19 | -
TGTGCCTGGATCCAGGAAGGGACCCAGTACTTC | CAWIQEGTQYF | - | TRBJ2-5 | TRBV30 | -
TGTGCCAGCAGCTGGGACAGGGGTGACAATGAGCAGTTCTTC | CASSWDRGDNEQFF | - | TRBJ2-1 | TRBV5-6 | TRBD1
TGTGCCAGCAAACAGGAAGGTCTGTACGAGCAGTACTTC | CASKQEGLYEQYF | - | TRBJ2-7 | TRBV28 | -
TGTGCCAGCAGCCAACTCGGAGGGCAGTACTTC | CASSQLGGQYF | - | TRBJ2-7 | TRBV14 | -
TGTGCCACCAGTGAGCCCAGGGGATACGAGCAGTACTTC | CATSEPRGYEQYF | - | TRBJ2-7 | TRBV24-1 | -
TGTGCCAGCAGTTTAAGGGGGCGCGGCGCACCCCTCCACTTT | CASSLRGRGAPLHF | - | TRBJ1-6 | TRBV28 | TRBD1
TGTGCCAGCAGTGGGCGTCAGGGTTTGGGCACAGATACGCAGTATTTT | CASSGRQGLGTDTQYF | - | TRBJ2-3 | TRBV2 | -
TGTGCCAGCAGTATACAGGGGTCGAACACTGAAGCTTTCTTT | CASSIQGSNTEAFF | - | TRBJ1-1 | TRBV6-5 | TRBD1
TGTGCCAGCAGTTTCCCGACGGGTTTCGGCTATGGCTACACCTTC | CASSFPTGFGYGYTF | - | TRBJ1-2 | TRBV28 | -
TGCAGCGTTTTCCTGAGGGACAGGGGCGAGCAGTACTTC | CSVFLRDRGEQYF | few | TRBJ2-7 | TRBV29-1 | TRBD1
TGTGCCAGTAGTAGGGCCATGACAGGGGGCAACTATGGCTACACCTTC | CASSRAMTGGNYGYTF | few | TRBJ1-2 | TRBV19 | TRBD1
TGTGCCAGCAGTTTTGGACAGGGGCGCTACACCTTC | CASSFGQGRYTF | - | TRBJ1-2 | TRBV27 | TRBD1
TGTGCCAGCAGTTTAGGGGGGTCACCGTACGCTGAAGCTTTCTTT | CASSLGGSPYAEAFF | - | TRBJ1-1 | TRBV28 | -
TGTGCCAGCAGCTCCCCAGCGAGCTCCTACAATGAGCAGTTCTTC | CASSSPASSYNEQFF | - | TRBJ2-1 | TRBV5-4 | -
TGTGCCAGCATGACGGAGCGGGCGGGGTACGAGCAGTACTTC | CASMTERAGYEQYF | - | TRBJ2-7 | TRBV2 | -
TGCGCCAGCAGCCGGACAGGGGGCGTCTACACTGAAGCTTTCTTT | CASSRTGGVYTEAFF | once | TRBJ1-1 | TRBV5-1 | TRBD1
TGTGCCAGCAGCTTAAGCTCCACCGGGGGGACTGAAGCTTTCTTT | CASSLSSTGGTEAFF | - | TRBJ1-1 | TRBV7-8 | -
TGTGCCAGCAGCTTGGACCGGGATCAGCCCCAGCATTTT | CASSLDRDQPQHF | - | TRBJ1-5 | TRBV5-8 | -
TGTGCCAGCAGTGTCCGTATGAACACTGAAGCTTTCTTT | CASSVRMNTEAFF | - | TRBJ1-1 | TRBV2 | -
TGTGCCAGCAGTTTCTCAGGGTTTACTGGCTACACCTTC | CASSFSGFTGYTF | - | TRBJ1-2 | TRBV27 | -
TGTGCCAGCAGGCGGGTCGAACAGCGGAATGAAAAACTGTTTTTT | CASRRVEQRNEKLFF | - | TRBJ1-4 | TRBV6-5 | -
TGTGCCATCAGTGACTCGGGACAGCGTAATTCACCCCTCCACTTT | CAISDSGQRNSPLHF | - | TRBJ1-6 | TRBV10-3 | TRBD1
TGTGCCAGCAGTTTTGGACAGGGAAAGGCCCAGCATTTT | CASSFGQGKAQHF | few | TRBJ1-5 | TRBV27 | TRBD1
TGTGCCAGTAGTATCCAGGGGGCGAGGGGCACTGAAGCTTTCTTT | CASSIQGARGTEAFF | - | TRBJ1-1 | TRBV19 | TRBD1
TGTGCCAGCAGCCAGGGACAGAGATACGAGCAGTACTTC | CASSQGQRYEQYF | - | TRBJ2-7 | TRBV3-1/TRBV3-2 | TRBD1
TGCGCCAGCAGCCTGACAGGGTCGAATGAAGCTTTCTTT | CASSLTGSNEAFF | - | TRBJ1-1 | TRBV5-1 | TRBD1
TGTGCCACCAGTAGGGGTAGGCGGGGATACACCGGGGAGCTGTTTTTT | CATSRGRRGYTGELFF | - | TRBJ2-2 | TRBV7-8 | -
TGCGCCAGCAGCTTGGTAGGGGGTAGGGCGAACACCGGGGAGCTGTTTTTT | CASSLVGGRANTGELFF | - | TRBJ2-2 | TRBV5-1 | -